One and the same sample provided the 5 T cell receptor beta chains below, sequenced in a study of radiation and T cells in renal cell carcinoma. Generated by immunoSEQ multiplex PCR, the TCRdb table keeps only in-frame clones and is missing some. The sample lists about 49,000 clones, 80% seen once, with about 30% in the top ten. The time point denotes: blood 2 weeks post-SBRT. Noted treatment: 15 Gy SBRT to primary tumor, nephrectomy 4 weeks later. The input for sequencing was blood, taken from a patient whose treatment included radiotherapy and nephrectomy. The receptor set was obtained from a woman aged 70-85 years with renal cell carcinoma.

The chain joins TRBV7-2 to TRBJ2-3, with TRBD2 matching 9 bases. The CDR3 is 15 amino acids. After removal of 5 bases from V and 4 bases from J, the junction contained 7 bases not matched to a gene. In germline, CDR1 is SGHTA, CDR2 FQGNSA. The CDR3 region has the DNA TGTGCCAGCAGCCCTAGCGGGGATTGGGCAGATACGCAGTATTTT. The encoded protein is CASSPSGDWADTQYF.

This rearrangement joins TRBV7-2 to TRBJ1-3; no reliable D call. With 5 bases removed from V and 2 bases from J, the gap between germline ends came to 7 bases. The germline CDR1 and CDR2 sequences are SGHTA and FQGNSA. The CDR3 is 13 amino acids. The CDR3 region is CASSQTPGNTIYF. The CDR3 nucleotides read TGTGCCAGCAGCCAAACCCCTGGAAACACCATATATTTT.

The J gene is TRBJ2-7, the V gene TRBV11-2, with 9 bases matching TRBD1. Looked up from germline, CDR1 is SGHAT and CDR2 is FQNNGV. The CDR3 has 15 residues. The V segment lost 5 bases and the J segment 0 bases; nucleotides outside the gene matches: 5. The CDR3 coding sequence is TGTGCCAGCAGCGCACCGGGACAGGGCTCCTACGAGCAGTACTTC. It translates to CASSAPGQGSYEQYF.

This clone was recorded a few times. The V call is TRBV7-9, the J call TRBJ1-1; D remains unclear. The CDR3 is 12 amino acids. V was cut by 5 bases and J by 9 bases, with 13 bases left in between. The germline V gene encodes CDR1 SEHNR and CDR2 FQNEAQ (reference sequence). CDR3 DNA: TGTGCCAGCAGCCCAGTCGTCCCCCAAGCTTTCTTT. It encodes CASSPVVPQAFF.

This clone was seen more than once but under ten times. The rearrangement links TRBV6-6 to TRBJ1-5, with a possible D match to TRBD1 (5 bases). With 7 bases removed from V and 6 bases from J, the gap between germline ends came to 13 bases. The CDR3 sequence is 13 residues long. Germline V gene lookup returns CDR1 MNHNY and CDR2 SVGAGI (reference sequence). The CDR3: CASNRDVSQPQHF. Here the CDR3 DNA reads TGTGCCAGCAATCGGGACGTTAGTCAGCCCCAGCATTTT.